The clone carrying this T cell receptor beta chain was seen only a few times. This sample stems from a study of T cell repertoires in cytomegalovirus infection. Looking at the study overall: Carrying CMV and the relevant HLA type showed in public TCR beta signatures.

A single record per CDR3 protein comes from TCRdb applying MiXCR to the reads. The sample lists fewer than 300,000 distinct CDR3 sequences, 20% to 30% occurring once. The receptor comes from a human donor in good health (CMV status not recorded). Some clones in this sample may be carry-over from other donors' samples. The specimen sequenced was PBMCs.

CDR3 region: CASSIERSYNEQFF. Here the CDR3 DNA reads TGTGCCAGTAGTATAGAGCGCTCCTACAATGAGCAGTTCTTC. V gene TRBV19 combines with J gene TRBJ2-1; D is undetermined. Germline assignment: CDR1 LNHDA and CDR2 SQIVND (reference sequence). Trimming shortened V by 0 bases and J by 0 bases, and 3 bases separated the two germline ends. The CDR3 has 14 residues.